One T cell receptor (beta chain) is described in this entry. The sample belongs to a study of blood T cell repertoires in COVID-19. The CDR3 has 15 residues. V shed 6 bases and J 4 bases; nucleotides not matched to a gene: 8. Per germline, CDR1 MNHEY and CDR2 SMNVEV (reference sequence). Profiled with immunoSEQ multiplex PCR; TCRdb holds only in-frame clones, not every one. Among some 400,000 clones, 75% to 90% were seen once, and the ten largest hold more than 0.95%. V and J are TRBV27 and TRBJ1-2; 10 nucleotides align to TRBD1. The receptor was derived from a man aged 25 to 45 who had recovered from COVID-19. The sample comprised PBMCs or T cells enriched from blood (not recorded which). CDR3 amino acids: CASRRDRGGGYGYTF. CDR3 sequence (DNA): TGTGCCAGCAGGCGGGACAGGGGCGGTGGCTATGGCTACACCTTC.